The 18 T cell receptor beta chains in this list originate from one sample, sequenced in a study of T cells expressing NK-cell markers. TCRdb reanalyzed the 5' RACE reads, giving one entry per CDR3 protein sequence and no DNA. The sample totals roughly 390,000 distinct CDR3 sequences. The sample taken for sequencing was blood T cells: a sorted CD56 or NKG2C T cell subset, CD4+ or CD8+ T cells, or bulk PBMC T cells (not recorded which). These receptors originate from a woman in her forties or fifties in good health.

The rearrangement joins TRBV6-4 to TRBJ1-1. The CDR3 totals 15 residues. Germline V CDR1 and CDR2: MRHNA, SNTAGT. The CDR3 is CASSESGAYNTEAFF.

The chain couples TRBV20-1 to TRBJ2-3; as DNA is missing, the TRBD1 call by TCRdb cannot be tested. Germline V gene sequence: CDR1 DFQATT, CDR2 SNEGSKA (reference sequence). This CDR3 is 12 amino acids long. The CDR3 loop reads CSARWGSDTQYF.

The chain couples TRBV4-1 to TRBJ2-7; TCRdb gives TRBD1 as the D gene, but with no DNA this cannot be confirmed. CDR1 is MGHRA, CDR2 YSYEKL, per germline. The CDR3 loop spans 14 amino acids. Here the CDR3 reads CASSQAGGFNEQYF.

The chain's CDR3 is CASSYQATNEQFF. The V call is TRBV7-9, the J call TRBJ2-1. The CDR3 loop spans 13 amino acids. Germline loops: CDR1 SEHNR, CDR2 FQNEAQ (reference sequence).

The V and J genes are TRBV12-3 or TRBV12-4 and TRBJ1-1. This CDR3 comprises 13 residues. The CDR3 loop reads CASSYAGNTEAFF.

The rearrangement uses TRBV5-1 and TRBJ2-1; as DNA is missing, the TRBD1 call by TCRdb cannot be tested. Looked up from germline, CDR1 is SGHRS and CDR2 is YFSETQ. CDR3 size: 16 residues. CDR3 residues: CASSLVPGDRFGEQFF.

V usage is TRBV6-5 and J usage is TRBJ2-3. Germline CDR1 reads MNHEY; CDR2 reads SVGAGI. This CDR3 is built from 14 residues. The CDR3 reads CASSYYASTDTQYF.

This rearrangement joins TRBV6-6 to TRBJ2-7. The germline V gene has CDR1 MNHNY and CDR2 SVGAGI (reference sequence). This CDR3 comprises 15 residues. The CDR3 loop is CASSSLAGNSYEQYF.

This chain connects TRBV2 to TRBJ2-5. The CDR3 consists of 15 residues. Germline CDR1 is SNHLY and CDR2 is FYNNEI. This CDR3 is CASSEGRNAQETQYF.

CDR3: CASSPQGRDGTQYF. This chain uses TRBV12-3 or TRBV12-4 with TRBJ2-5; TCRdb's assignment of TRBD1 cannot be checked, as there is no DNA. The CDR3 sequence is 14 residues long.

The chain recombines TRBV12-3 or TRBV12-4 with TRBJ1-4. The CDR3 runs 16 residues. This CDR3 is CASSLSMQGSGEKLFF.

This chain links TRBV24-1 with TRBJ1-1; without DNA, the TCRdb call of TRBD1 cannot be checked. The CDR3 has 13 residues. In germline, CDR1 is KGHDR, CDR2 SFDVKD. CDR3 residues: CATRQGANTEAFF.

V usage is TRBV25-1 and J usage is TRBJ1-2; the D call of TRBD1 rests on TCRdb alone, since no DNA is present to check it. This CDR3 spans 14 amino acids. Looked up from germline, CDR1 is MGHDK and CDR2 is SYGVNS. CDR3 loop: CASSFNRGPYGYTF.

The chain carries TRBV5-1 and TRBJ2-5; there is no DNA to check the TCRdb D call of TRBD2. The CDR3 runs to 15 residues. The germline gives CDR1 SGHRS, CDR2 YFSETQ. Here the CDR3 reads CASRTSGIEWETQYF.

The J gene is TRBJ2-1, the V gene TRBV12-3 or TRBV12-4; the D call from TCRdb, TRBD2, cannot be confirmed without DNA. This CDR3 has 15 amino acids. This CDR3 is CASNQVAGPLNEQFF.

The rearrangement links TRBV13 to TRBJ2-7; TCRdb names TRBD2, which stays unverified in the absence of DNA. From germline, CDR1 is PRHDT and CDR2 FYEKMQ (reference sequence). The CDR3 sequence is 15 residues long. This CDR3 reads CASSSKREWGLEQYF.

CDR3 loop: CASSPLQGAGTEAFF. V gene TRBV12-3 or TRBV12-4 combines with J gene TRBJ1-1; TCRdb proposes TRBD1, but this gene call is untestable without DNA. The CDR3 length is 15 residues.

The chain uses TRBV12-3 or TRBV12-4 and TRBJ2-5; the TCRdb D gene call, TRBD1, has no DNA to confirm it. The CDR3 runs 15 residues. The CDR3 here is CASSLIAGAGETQYF.